A single T cell receptor beta chain is shown here with its context. The antigen remains undetermined. The data are from a study of blood T cells in healthy people across ages. Study-wide results and caveats: Long-lived and aged donors differed, with more naive CD4+ cells and higher diversity in the long-lived. As age increased, TCR beta diversity per million T cells fell in a roughly linear fashion.

A second 7 to 11 cycle PCR used barcoded and J-beta primers. A single record per CDR3 protein comes from TCRdb applying MiXCR to the 5' RACE reads. The sample records 710,000 or so distinct CDR3 sequences, approximately 22% being singletons. Isolated per sample were at least 6 million PBMCs. The V gene end was trimmed by 8 bases and the J gene end by 8 bases; junction bases not matched to a gene: 7. The CDR3 is 13 amino acids. From germline, CDR1 is LNHDA and CDR2 SQIVND (reference sequence). The source is a man aged 65 to 85 in good health. Input material: blood. This chain joins TRBV19 and TRBJ1-4, with 8 bases fitting TRBD1. This CDR3 is CASFAGGKEKLFF. In DNA form, the CDR3 reads TGTGCCAGTTTTGCAGGGGGCAAAGAAAAACTGTTTTTT.